The next 12 T cell receptor beta chains were all read from a single sample in a study of CD8+ T cells in alopecia areata. Treatment denoted: oral pan-JAK inhibitor, 5-10 mg twice daily. RNA was extracted and reverse transcribed into cDNA as the sequencing template. Produced via immunoSEQ multiplex PCR; TCRdb's table is partial and in-frame only. The table includes roughly 220,000 clones, 66% detected once. This specimen consisted of CD4+ T cells sorted from blood, obtained at week 44, from a patient treated with tofacitinib. The source of these receptors is a human donor with alopecia areata.

This chain links TRBV2 with TRBJ1-2; TRBD1 might be the D (6 bases). Germline V gene data show CDR1 as SNHLY and CDR2 as FYNNEI. The CDR3 is 14 amino acids. V was shortened by 4 bases and J by 4 bases, with 13 bases between the two germline ends. Written as DNA, the CDR3 is TGTGCCAGCAGTGGAGGACAGATTAGCTATGGCTACACCTTC. It encodes CASSGGQISYGYTF.

This chain connects TRBV29-1 to TRBJ2-3, with TRBD2 identical over 11 bases. After removal of 3 bases from V and 2 bases from J, the junction contained 13 bases not matched to a gene. There are 18 residues in the CDR3. In germline, CDR1 is SQVTM, CDR2 ANQGSEA. The CDR3 region has the DNA TGCAGCGTTGAGGTTTTCGGTACGACTAGCGGGGACACAGATACGCAGTATTTT. This encodes CSVEVFGTTSGDTDTQYF.

The rearrangement uses TRBV5-6 and TRBJ1-6; D unresolved. Germline V gene lookup returns CDR1 SGHDT and CDR2 YYEEEE. There are 14 residues in the CDR3. The V end was cut by 5 bases, the J end by 5 bases, with 11 bases between. CDR3 protein: CASRREADNSPLHF. CDR3 in DNA: TGTGCCAGCAGACGCGAAGCCGATAATTCACCCCTCCACTTT.

V gene TRBV18 combines with J gene TRBJ2-3; D remains ambiguous. The germline CDR1 and CDR2 sequences are KGHSH and LQKENI. V shed 1 base and J shed 2 bases, with 7 bases lying between them. The CDR3 has 14 amino acids. The CDR3 loop reads CASSPLPSTDTQYF. CDR3 in DNA: TGTGCCAGCTCACCACTCCCCTCCACAGATACGCAGTATTTT.

This chain connects TRBV5-6 to TRBJ2-5, with 9 bases aligning to TRBD1. Germline V gene sequence: CDR1 SGHDT, CDR2 YYEEEE. The CDR3 is made up of 14 amino acids. The trim removed 3 bases at V and 5 bases at J, leaving 5 bases unmatched. CDR3 nucleotide sequence: TGTGCCAGCAGCTACGACAGGGGGTGGGAGACCCAGTACTTC. It translates to CASSYDRGWETQYF.

The chain has TRBV10-3 and TRBJ2-2, with D hard to call. The V gene lost 4 bases and the J gene lost 2 bases, with 5 bases spanning the gap. CDR1 is ENHRY, CDR2 SYGVKD, per germline. CDR3 length: 13 residues. This CDR3 reads CAISVPNTGELFF. The CDR3 DNA is TGTGCCATCAGTGTCCCAAACACCGGGGAGCTGTTTTTT.

The table lists this clone with a few counts. The chain combines TRBV6-5 with TRBJ1-6, with TRBD1 matching over 8 bases. This CDR3 spans 15 amino acids. After removal of 0 bases from V and 6 bases from J, the junction contained 1 base not matched to a gene. Germline V CDR1 and CDR2: MNHEY, SVGAGI. The CDR3 reads CASSYSDRVNSPLHF. The CDR3 nucleotides read TGTGCCAGCAGTTACTCGGACAGGGTTAATTCACCCCTCCACTTT.

In its sample, this clone was seen a few times. The chain is built from TRBV10-3 and TRBJ1-5, with unresolved D. The germline CDR1 and CDR2 sequences are ENHRY and SYGVKD. The CDR3 covers 14 residues. V shed 0 bases and J shed 7 bases, with 10 bases lying between them. The CDR3, as DNA: TGTGCCATCAGTGAGTCGACCGCGCAGCAGCCCCAGCATTTT. Protein product: CAISESTAQQPQHF.

This clone was seen only a few times. One end of the junction fails to match germline, which may point to a read error. This sequence joins TRBV10-3 and TRBJ1-1; possible D gene TRBD1, 6 bases. The CDR3 has 14 amino acids. The germline V gene has CDR1 ENHRY and CDR2 SYGVKD. In DNA, the CDR3 is TGTGCCACCGGGAACCAAGGGGGGAACACTGTAGCTTTCTTT. This encodes CATGNQGGNTVAFF.

This clone was seen more than once but under ten times. The V and J genes are TRBV2 and TRBJ2-3; TRBD2 matches 15 bases. V trimming: 5 bases; J trimming: 1 base; junction bases outside the gene matches: 4. The CDR3 is 17 amino acids. Germline CDR1 reads SNHLY; CDR2 reads FYNNEI. CDR3 DNA: TGTGCCAGCAGTAGGACTAGCGGGGGGGCCCGCACAGATACGCAGTATTTT. Translating gives CASSRTSGGARTDTQYF.

The gene calls are TRBV11-2 and TRBJ2-1; D is unresolved. The CDR3 totals 12 residues. CDR1 is SGHAT and CDR2 is FQNNGV in the germline V gene. V was pared by 0 bases and J by 9 bases, with 6 bases between. CDR3 nucleotide sequence: TGTGCCAGCAGCTTAGACTTGGGTGAGCAGTTCTTC. Translated: CASSLDLGEQFF.

V and J are TRBV29-1 and TRBJ1-1; D is undetermined. Trimming stripped 5 bases from V and 0 bases from J, with 13 bases between. The CDR3 spans 14 residues. CDR1 SQVTM and CDR2 ANQGSEA come from the germline V gene. The DNA of the CDR3 is TGCAGCGTTACCACTACAGTGATGAACACTGAAGCTTTCTTT. Its translation is CSVTTTVMNTEAFF.